This entry lists 14 T cell receptor beta chains sequenced from one sample in a study of cytomegalovirus exposure and HLA in healthy donors. It was with 60 Vbeta and 13 Jbeta primers that the PCR ran. Profiling relied on immunoSEQ multiplex PCR, and the TCRdb table lists in-frame clones only, not all of them. The repertoire has around 160,000 clones, approximately 80% of them found once; the top ten carry around 2.5%. The material sequenced was PBMCs. These receptors all stem from a woman aged 40 to 50 in good health and CMV-seropositive.

This clone has a handful of counts. The genes are TRBV4-3 and TRBJ2-2, with TRBD2 matching over 7 bases. Germline V lookup: CDR1 LGHNA, CDR2 YSLEER. V was pared by 1 base and J by 5 bases, with 4 bases of the junction left unmatched. The CDR3 length is 15 residues. This CDR3 reads CASSQGRETTGELFF. The CDR3 nucleotides read TGCGCCAGCAGCCAAGGGCGGGAGACGACCGGGGAGCTGTTTTTT.

The V call is TRBV7-2, the J call TRBJ2-1, with D unclear. Germline CDR1 SGHTA, CDR2 FQGNSA. The V end was cut by 2 bases, the J end by 4 bases, with 12 bases between. The CDR3 has 15 amino acids. The DNA of the CDR3 is TGTGCCAGCAGCTTACTTCGAGACTCATACAATGAGCAGTTCTTC. Its translation is CASSLLRDSYNEQFF.

The genes are TRBV2 and TRBJ2-7; weak D call: TRBD2 (6 bases). Trimming removed 0 bases from V and 6 bases from J, with 12 bases in between. Germline loops: CDR1 SNHLY, CDR2 FYNNEI. This CDR3 has 14 amino acids. CDR3 protein: CASSEARWEAEQYF. CDR3 DNA: TGTGCCAGCAGTGAAGCGAGGTGGGAGGCCGAGCAGTACTTC.

The gene calls are TRBV7-2 and TRBJ1-5; tentatively, D is TRBD1 (6 bases). Germline-derived CDR1 and CDR2 are SGHTA and FQGNSA. V was cut by 5 bases and J by 6 bases, with 11 bases left in between. This CDR3 contains 13 residues. The DNA for the CDR3 is TGTGCCAGCAGCACCACAGGGAGTCAGCCCCAGCATTTT. It codes for CASSTTGSQPQHF.

The V gene is TRBV5-1, the J gene TRBJ1-3, with D hard to call. Germline values: CDR1 SGHRS, CDR2 YFSETQ. V lost 1 base and J lost 0, with 8 bases in between. This CDR3 has 15 amino acids. CDR3 DNA sequence: TGCGCCAGCAGCTTGTTTTCAAACTCTGGAAACACCATATATTTT. Translated, it gives CASSLFSNSGNTIYF. The entire variable domain, with the rest obtained from reference TRBV5-1 and TRBJ1-3, is as follows: KAGVTQTPRYLIKTRGQQVTLSCSPISGHRSVSWYQQTPGQGLQFLFEYFSETQRNKGNFPGRFSGRQFSNSRSEMNVSTLELGDSALYLCASSLFSNSGNTIYFGEGSWLTVV.

A word on this clone: The same CDR3 arises from other DNA sequences in this sample as well. This chain's CDR3 is CASSFRTSGGGTYNEQFF. The CDR3 DNA reads TGTGCCAGCAGCTTCCGGACTAGCGGGGGGGGCACCTACAATGAGCAGTTCTTC. V gene TRBV7-2 combines with J gene TRBJ2-1, with 15 bases fitting TRBD2. The V gene end was trimmed by 3 bases and the J gene end by 2 bases; junction bases not matched to a gene: 5. Germline V gene sequence: CDR1 SGHTA, CDR2 FQGNSA. This CDR3 contains 18 residues.

This clone was seen a few times. The chain combines TRBV9 with TRBJ1-6; D is unclear. Germline-derived CDR1 and CDR2 are SGDLS and YYNGEE. The germline V and J ends were trimmed by 0 bases and 7 bases, with 11 bases remaining between them. The CDR3 loop spans 15 amino acids. The CDR3 coding sequence is TGTGCCAGCAGCGTAGATGGAGGGTTAAATTCACCCCTCCACTTT. Encoded protein: CASSVDGGLNSPLHF.

The chain uses TRBV29-1 and TRBJ2-7; TRBD1 matches at 9 bases. The V and J ends lost 4 bases and 7 bases, in that order; junction bases with no gene match: 8. The germline V gene encodes CDR1 SQVTM and CDR2 ANQGSEA. The CDR3 is 13 amino acids. The CDR3 region has the DNA TGCAGCGTTGGTGGGACAGGGCTCGTTGAGCAGTACTTC. As protein: CSVGGTGLVEQYF.

The CDR3 nucleotides are TGTGCCTGGAGTAAGACTAGCGGGAGCTACGAGCAGTACTTC. It yields the protein CAWSKTSGSYEQYF. V usage is TRBV30 and J usage is TRBJ2-7, with TRBD2 matching over 12 bases. The CDR3 length is 14 residues. CDR1 is GTSNPN and CDR2 is SVGIG in the germline V gene (reference sequence). Trimming removed 2 bases from V and 3 bases from J; junction bases left unmatched: 2.

The rearrangement uses TRBV7-2 and TRBJ1-5; possibly TRBD1 for D (5 bases). Trimming took off 2 bases at V and 7 bases at J, with 12 bases between the two ends. The length of the CDR3 is 14 residues. Germline CDR1 and CDR2: SGHTA and FQGNSA. CDR3 bases: TGTGCCAGCAGCTTACAGCAGGGCCTACAGCCCCAGCATTTT. Protein sequence: CASSLQQGLQPQHF.

This clone appeared a single time. V usage is TRBV7-8 and J usage is TRBJ2-1; 13 bases fit TRBD2. This CDR3 comprises 15 residues. J gave up 7 bases and V 3 bases, and 3 bases lay outside the gene matches. From germline, CDR1 is SGHVS and CDR2 FQNEAQ. The CDR3: CASSFGTSGINEQFF. The CDR3 DNA reads as TGTGCCAGCAGCTTTGGGACTAGCGGGATAAATGAGCAGTTCTTC.

This clone was detected once. The rearrangement uses TRBV30 and TRBJ1-5; no firm D call. The CDR3 totals 12 residues. Germline V gives CDR1 GTSNPN, CDR2 SVGIG (reference sequence). V was trimmed by 5 bases and J by 12 bases, leaving 17 bases between them. CDR3 sequence: CAWSSREGFQHF. In nucleotides, the CDR3 is TGTGCCTGGTCGTCCCGGGAAGGGTTCCAGCATTTT. The whole variable domain, remainder taken from reference TRBV30 and TRBJ1-5, is SQTIHQWPATLVQPVGSPLSLECTVEGTSNPNLYWYRQAAGRGLQLLFYSVGIGQISSEVPQNLSASRPQDRQFILSSKKLLLSDSGFYLCAWSSREGFQHFGDGTRLSIL.

The rearrangement uses TRBV2 and TRBJ1-3; 8 nucleotides line up with TRBD1. After removal of 6 bases from V and 0 bases from J, the junction contained 4 bases not matched to a gene. This CDR3 is 15 amino acids long. Germline CDR1 reads SNHLY; CDR2 reads FYNNEI. The chain's CDR3 is CASRAQGASGNTIYF. In DNA, the CDR3 is TGTGCCAGCAGGGCGCAGGGGGCCTCTGGAAACACCATATATTTT. The variable domain in full, with the rest retrieved from reference TRBV2 and TRBJ1-3, is EPEVTQTPSHQVTQMGQEVILRCVPISNHLYFYWYRQILGQKVEFLVSFYNNEISEKSEIFDDQFSVERPDGSNFTLKIRSTKLEDSAMYFCASRAQGASGNTIYFGEGSWLTVV.

The chain employs TRBV10-3 and TRBJ2-1; a weak D match, TRBD1 (5 bases). CDR1 is ENHRY and CDR2 is SYGVKD in the germline V gene. The germline V and J ends were trimmed by 7 bases and 1 base, with 14 bases remaining between them. The CDR3 length is 15 residues. For the CDR3, the DNA is TGTGCCATCAAGCCCAGGGCTGATTCCTACAATGAGCAGTTCTTC. The encoded protein is CAIKPRADSYNEQFF.